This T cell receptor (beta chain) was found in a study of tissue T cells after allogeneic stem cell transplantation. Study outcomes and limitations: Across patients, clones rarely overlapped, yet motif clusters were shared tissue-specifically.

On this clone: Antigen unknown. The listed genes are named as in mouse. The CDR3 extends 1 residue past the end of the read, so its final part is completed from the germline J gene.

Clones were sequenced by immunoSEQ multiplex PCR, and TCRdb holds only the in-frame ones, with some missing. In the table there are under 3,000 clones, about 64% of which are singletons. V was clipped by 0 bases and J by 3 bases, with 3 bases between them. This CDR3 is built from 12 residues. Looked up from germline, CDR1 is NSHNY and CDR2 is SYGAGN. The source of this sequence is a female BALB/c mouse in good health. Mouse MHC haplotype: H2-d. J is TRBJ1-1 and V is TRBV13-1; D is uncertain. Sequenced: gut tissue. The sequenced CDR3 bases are TGTGCCAGCAGTGATGAGGACACAGAAGTCTTC. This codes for CASSDEDTEVF. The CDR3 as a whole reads CASSDEDTEVFF.